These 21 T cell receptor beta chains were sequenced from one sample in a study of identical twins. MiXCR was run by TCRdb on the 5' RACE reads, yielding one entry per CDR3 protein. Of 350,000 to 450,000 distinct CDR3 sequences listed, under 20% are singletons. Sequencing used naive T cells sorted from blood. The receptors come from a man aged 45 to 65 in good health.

In nucleotides, the CDR3 is TGTGCCAGCAAGGCAAGCCATAACTATGGCTACACCTTC. Translation gives CASKASHNYGYTF. J is TRBJ1-2 and V is TRBV25-1, with D uncertain. Trimming took 7 bases from V and 1 from J, leaving 10 bases between them. The germline V gene has CDR1 MGHDK and CDR2 SYGVNS. The CDR3 covers 13 residues.

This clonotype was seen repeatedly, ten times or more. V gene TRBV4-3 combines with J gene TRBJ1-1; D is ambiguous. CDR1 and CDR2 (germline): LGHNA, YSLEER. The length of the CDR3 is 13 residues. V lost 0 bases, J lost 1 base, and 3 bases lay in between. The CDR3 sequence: CASSQERNTEAFF. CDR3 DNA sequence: TGCGCCAGCAGCCAAGAGAGGAACACTGAAGCTTTCTTT.

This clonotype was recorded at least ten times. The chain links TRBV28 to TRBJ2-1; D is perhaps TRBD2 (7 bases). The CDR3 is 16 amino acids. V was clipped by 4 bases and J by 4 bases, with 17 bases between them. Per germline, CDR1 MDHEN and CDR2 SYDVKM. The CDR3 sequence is CASSSVRGGEYNEQFF. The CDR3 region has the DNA TGTGCCAGCAGTTCTGTAAGGGGGGGGGAATACAATGAGCAGTTCTTC.

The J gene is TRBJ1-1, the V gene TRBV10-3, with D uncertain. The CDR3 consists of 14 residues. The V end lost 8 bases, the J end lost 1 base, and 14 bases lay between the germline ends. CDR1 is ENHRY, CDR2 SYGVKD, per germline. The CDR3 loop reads CAIRGAGGNTEAFF. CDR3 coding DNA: TGTGCCATCCGGGGAGCGGGAGGGAACACTGAAGCTTTCTTT.

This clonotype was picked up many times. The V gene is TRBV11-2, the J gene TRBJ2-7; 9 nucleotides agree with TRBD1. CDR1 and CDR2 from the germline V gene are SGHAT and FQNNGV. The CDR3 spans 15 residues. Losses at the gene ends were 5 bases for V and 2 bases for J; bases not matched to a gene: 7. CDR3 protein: CASSTGGRGTYEQYF. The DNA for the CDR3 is TGTGCCAGCAGCACAGGGGGCAGGGGGACCTACGAGCAGTACTTC.

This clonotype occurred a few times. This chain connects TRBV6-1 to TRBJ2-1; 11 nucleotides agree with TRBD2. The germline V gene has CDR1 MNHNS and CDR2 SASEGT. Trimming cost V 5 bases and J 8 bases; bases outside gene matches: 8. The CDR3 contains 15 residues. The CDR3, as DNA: TGTGCCAGCAGTCCTCTAGCGGGAGGATTTGATGAGCAGTTCTTC. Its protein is CASSPLAGGFDEQFF.

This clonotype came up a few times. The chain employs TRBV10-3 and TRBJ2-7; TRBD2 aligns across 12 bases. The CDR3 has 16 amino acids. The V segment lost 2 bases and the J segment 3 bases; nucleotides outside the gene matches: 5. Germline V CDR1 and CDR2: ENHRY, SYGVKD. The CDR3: CAISETQGLAGYEQYF. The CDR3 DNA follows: TGTGCCATCAGTGAGACCCAGGGACTAGCGGGCTACGAGCAGTACTTC.

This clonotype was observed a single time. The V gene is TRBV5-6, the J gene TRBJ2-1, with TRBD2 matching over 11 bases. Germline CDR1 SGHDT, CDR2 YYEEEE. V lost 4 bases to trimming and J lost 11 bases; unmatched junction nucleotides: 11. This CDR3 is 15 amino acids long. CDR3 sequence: CASSPGLAGGGKQFF. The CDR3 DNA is TGTGCCAGCAGCCCCGGACTAGCGGGCGGGGGTAAGCAGTTCTTC.

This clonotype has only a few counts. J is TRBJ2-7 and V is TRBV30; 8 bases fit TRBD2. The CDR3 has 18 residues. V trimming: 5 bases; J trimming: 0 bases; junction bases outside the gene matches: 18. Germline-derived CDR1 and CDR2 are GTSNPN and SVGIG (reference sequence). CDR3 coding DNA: TGTGCCTGGGGTAACCCGTCGGCTAGCGGGCGTTTCTCCTACGAGCAGTACTTC. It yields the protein CAWGNPSASGRFSYEQYF.

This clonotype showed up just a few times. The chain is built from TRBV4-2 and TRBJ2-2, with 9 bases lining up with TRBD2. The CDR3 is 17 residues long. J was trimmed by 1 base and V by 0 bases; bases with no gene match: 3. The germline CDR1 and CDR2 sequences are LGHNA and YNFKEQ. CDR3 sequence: CASSQEDSGGNTGELFF. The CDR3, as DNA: TGTGCCAGCAGCCAAGAAGATAGCGGGGGGAACACCGGGGAGCTGTTTTTT.

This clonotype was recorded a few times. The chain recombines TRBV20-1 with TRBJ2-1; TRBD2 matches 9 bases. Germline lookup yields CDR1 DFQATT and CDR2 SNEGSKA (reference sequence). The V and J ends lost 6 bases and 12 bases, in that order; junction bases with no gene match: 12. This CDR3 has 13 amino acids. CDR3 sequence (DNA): TGCAGTGCCAGTCGTGGGCTAGCGGGGACGCAGTTCTTC. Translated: CSASRGLAGTQFF.

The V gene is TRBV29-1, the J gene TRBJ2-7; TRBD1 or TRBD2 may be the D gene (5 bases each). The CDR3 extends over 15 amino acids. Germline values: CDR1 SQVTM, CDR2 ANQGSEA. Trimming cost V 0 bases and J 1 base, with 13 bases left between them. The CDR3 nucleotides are TGCAGCGTTGAAGAACGAGGGGACCCTTCCTACGAGCAGTACTTC. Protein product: CSVEERGDPSYEQYF.

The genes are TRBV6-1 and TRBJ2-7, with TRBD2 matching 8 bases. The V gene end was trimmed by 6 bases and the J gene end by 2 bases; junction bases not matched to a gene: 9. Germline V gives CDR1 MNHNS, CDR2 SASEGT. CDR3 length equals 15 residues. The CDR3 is CASSTGGVFTYEQYF. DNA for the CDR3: TGTGCCAGCAGCACCGGGGGGGTTTTTACCTACGAGCAGTACTTC.

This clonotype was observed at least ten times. The CDR3 here is CASSLGAGRTYEQYF. The CDR3 nucleotides are TGTGCCAGCAGCTTAGGGGCAGGGAGGACCTACGAGCAGTACTTC. This chain joins TRBV7-9 and TRBJ2-7; D may be TRBD2 (6 bases). CDR3 length: 15 amino acids. In germline, CDR1 is SEHNR, CDR2 FQNEAQ (reference sequence). Trimming pared 1 base from V and 2 bases from J, leaving 12 bases between.

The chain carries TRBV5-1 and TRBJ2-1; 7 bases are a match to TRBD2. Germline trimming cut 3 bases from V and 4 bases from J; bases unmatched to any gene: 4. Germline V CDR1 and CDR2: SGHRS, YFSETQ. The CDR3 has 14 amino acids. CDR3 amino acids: CASSSTGGYNEQFF. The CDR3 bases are TGCGCCAGCAGCTCGACGGGGGGTTACAATGAGCAGTTCTTC.

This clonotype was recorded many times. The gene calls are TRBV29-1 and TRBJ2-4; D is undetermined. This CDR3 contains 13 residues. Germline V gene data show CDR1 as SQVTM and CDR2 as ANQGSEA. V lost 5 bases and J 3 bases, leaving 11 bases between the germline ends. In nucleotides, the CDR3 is TGCAGCGTTTCTGGCGGAAACAAAAACATTCAGTACTTC. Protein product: CSVSGGNKNIQYF.

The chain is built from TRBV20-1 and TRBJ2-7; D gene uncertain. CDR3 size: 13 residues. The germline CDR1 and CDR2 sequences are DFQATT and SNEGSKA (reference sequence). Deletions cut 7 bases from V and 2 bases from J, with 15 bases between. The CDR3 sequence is CSVVTASPYEQYF. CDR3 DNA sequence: TGCAGTGTGGTCACGGCTAGTCCCTACGAGCAGTACTTC.

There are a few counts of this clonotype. Here the CDR3 DNA reads TGTGCCAGCAGCTTCCTGGGGGTTTACTCTGGGGCCAACGTCCTGACTTTC. This gives the protein CASSFLGVYSGANVLTF. This chain joins TRBV7-8 and TRBJ2-6, with D tentatively TRBD1 or TRBD2 (5 bases each). V was shortened by 3 bases and J by 0 bases, with 12 bases between the two germline ends. CDR3 length: 17 amino acids. In germline, CDR1 is SGHVS, CDR2 FQNEAQ.

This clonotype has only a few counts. Written as DNA, the CDR3 is TGTGCCAGCACTCCCGCGCCGGGCCCCTTGGGGGAGCAGTACTTC. It yields the protein CASTPAPGPLGEQYF. V usage is TRBV27 and J usage is TRBJ2-7, with D uncertain. V lost 7 bases and J 7 bases, leaving 23 bases between the germline ends. The CDR3 has 15 amino acids. Per germline, CDR1 MNHEY and CDR2 SMNVEV (reference sequence).

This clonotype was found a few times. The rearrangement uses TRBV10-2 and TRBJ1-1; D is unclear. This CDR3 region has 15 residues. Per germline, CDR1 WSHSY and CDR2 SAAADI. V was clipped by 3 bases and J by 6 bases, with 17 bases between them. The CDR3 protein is CASSDRQKKRAEAFF. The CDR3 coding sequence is TGCGCCAGCAGTGACCGACAAAAAAAGAGGGCTGAAGCTTTCTTT.

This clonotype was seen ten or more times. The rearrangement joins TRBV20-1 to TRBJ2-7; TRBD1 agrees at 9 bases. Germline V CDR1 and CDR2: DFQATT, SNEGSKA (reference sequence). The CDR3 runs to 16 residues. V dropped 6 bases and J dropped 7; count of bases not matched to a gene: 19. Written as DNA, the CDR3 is TGCAGTGCCGGATCATACAGGGGGCCGTTGTTTGAAGAGCAGTACTTC. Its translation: CSAGSYRGPLFEEQYF.